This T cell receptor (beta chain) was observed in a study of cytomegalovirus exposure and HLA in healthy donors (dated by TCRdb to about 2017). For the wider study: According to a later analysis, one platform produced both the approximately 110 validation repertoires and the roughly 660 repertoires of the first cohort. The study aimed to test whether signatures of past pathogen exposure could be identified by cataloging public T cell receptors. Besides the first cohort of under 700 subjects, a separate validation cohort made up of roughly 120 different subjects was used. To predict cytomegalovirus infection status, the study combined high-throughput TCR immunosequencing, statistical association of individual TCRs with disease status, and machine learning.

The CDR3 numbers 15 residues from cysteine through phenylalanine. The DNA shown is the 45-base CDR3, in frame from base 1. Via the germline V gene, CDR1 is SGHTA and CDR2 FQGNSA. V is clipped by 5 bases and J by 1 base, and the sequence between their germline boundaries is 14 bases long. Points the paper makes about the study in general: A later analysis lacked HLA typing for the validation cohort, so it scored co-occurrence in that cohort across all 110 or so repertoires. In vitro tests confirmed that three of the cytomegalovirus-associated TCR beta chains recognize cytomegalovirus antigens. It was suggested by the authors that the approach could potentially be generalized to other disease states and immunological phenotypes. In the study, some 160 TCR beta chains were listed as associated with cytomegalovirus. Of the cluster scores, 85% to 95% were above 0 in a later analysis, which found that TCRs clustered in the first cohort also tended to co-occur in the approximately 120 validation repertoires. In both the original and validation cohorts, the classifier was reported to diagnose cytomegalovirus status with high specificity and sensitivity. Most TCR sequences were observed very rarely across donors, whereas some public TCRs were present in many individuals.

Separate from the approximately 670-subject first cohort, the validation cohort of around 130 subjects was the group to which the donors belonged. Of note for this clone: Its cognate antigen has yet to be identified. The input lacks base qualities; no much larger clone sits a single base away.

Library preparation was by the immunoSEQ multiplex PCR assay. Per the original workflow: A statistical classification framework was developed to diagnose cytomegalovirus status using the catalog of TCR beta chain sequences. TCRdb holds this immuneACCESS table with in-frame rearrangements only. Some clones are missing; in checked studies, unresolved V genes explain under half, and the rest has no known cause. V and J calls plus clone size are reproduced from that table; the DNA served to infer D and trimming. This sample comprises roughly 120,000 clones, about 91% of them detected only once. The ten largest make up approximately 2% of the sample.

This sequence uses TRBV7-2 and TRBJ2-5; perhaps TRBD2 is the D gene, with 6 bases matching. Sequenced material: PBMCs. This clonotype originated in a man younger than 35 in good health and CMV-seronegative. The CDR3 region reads CASSQSAGIQETQYF. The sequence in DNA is TGTGCCAGCAGCCAATCGGCGGGAATCCAAGAGACCCAGTACTTC.